This T cell receptor (beta chain) was retrieved from a study of regulatory T cells in long-lasting Graves disease. The CDR3 is 20 residues long. Looked up from germline, CDR1 is DFQATT and CDR2 is SNEGSKA (reference sequence). J was trimmed by 1 base and V by 0 bases; bases with no gene match: 19. This clonotype came up a few times. Its antigen remains unknown. Study results and caveats: Persistent Graves' patients had lower TCR diversity than newly diagnosed ones. With persistent disease, TRBV28, TRBJ1-2 and TRBJ2-5 were the favored segments.

Relying on iRepertoire HTBI primers and Arm-PCR of CDR3 regions, the team built TCR beta libraries. TCRdb reanalysed the multiplex PCR reads using MiXCR and keeps one entry per CDR3 protein. The profile covers a few hundred thousand distinct CDR3 sequences, with 23% appearing a single time and about 29% taken by the ten largest. As to time point: persistent/refractory GD, antithyroid drugs over 5 years with positive TRAb. After RNA was extracted from PBMCs, the TCR library was made from it. Recruitment took place at an endocrinology department in Xi'an, China. The specimen comprised peripheral blood mononuclear cells (PBMCs), sampled when the disease was refractory, from a patient treated with antithyroid drugs. The V call is TRBV20-1, the J call TRBJ2-7; 9 nucleotides agree with TRBD2. The sequence derives from a woman aged 40-49 years with Graves disease. The CDR3 is CSARDRAREGKRLLSYEQYF. In DNA form, the CDR3 reads TGCAGTGCTAGAGATAGGGCGCGGGAGGGTAAACGATTATTATCCTACGAGCAGTACTTC.